This passage covers 25 T cell receptor beta chains from one sample sequenced in a study of circulating and synovial CD4+ cells in juvenile arthritis. TCRdb's copy holds only in-frame clones and misses some; the assay was immunoSEQ multiplex PCR. The sample records 30,000 to 35,000 clones, about 95% being singletons. Sample: CD4+ T cells from blood. These receptor sequences come from a human donor with juvenile idiopathic arthritis.

This chain connects TRBV9 to TRBJ2-1; 7 nucleotides match TRBD2. The trim removed 4 bases at V and 9 bases at J, leaving 7 bases unmatched. There are 13 residues in the CDR3. CDR1 SGDLS and CDR2 YYNGEE come from the germline V gene. The CDR3 sequence is CASSISGSSEQFF. The CDR3, as DNA: TGTGCCAGCAGCATTAGCGGGTCGTCTGAGCAGTTCTTC. The full variable domain, completed using reference TRBV9 and TRBJ2-1, is DSGVTQTPKHLITATGQRVTLRCSPRSGDLSVYWYQQSLDQGLQFLIQYYNGEERAKGNILERFSAQQFPDLHSELNLSSLELGDSALYFCASSISGSSEQFFGPGTRLTVL.

This chain uses TRBV15 with TRBJ2-2, with D tentatively TRBD1 (5 bases). V gave up 0 bases and J gave up 7 bases, with 9 bases separating them. The CDR3 runs to 14 residues. The germline V gene encodes CDR1 LNHNV and CDR2 YYDKDF (reference sequence). The CDR3 nucleotides read TGTGCCACCAGCAGAGATCCTCAGGGCGGGGAGCTGTTTTTT. Its protein is CATSRDPQGGELFF.

This sequence joins TRBV5-1 and TRBJ1-1, with 9 bases identical to TRBD1. V was clipped by 3 bases and J by 1 base; unmatched bases: 1. The CDR3 runs 14 residues. CDR1 is SGHRS, CDR2 YFSETQ, per germline. Written as DNA, the CDR3 is TGCGCCAGCAGCTCGGGACAGGGGAACACTGAAGCTTTCTTT. The encoded protein is CASSSGQGNTEAFF.

This chain links TRBV19 with TRBJ2-1; 7 positions match TRBD1. CDR1 and CDR2 from the germline V gene are LNHDA and SQIVND (reference sequence). V trimming: 5 bases; J trimming: 9 bases; junction bases outside the gene matches: 16. The CDR3 has 16 amino acids. The CDR3, as DNA: TGTGCCAGTAGTCCGTCATCGACAGGGAACTGGGTTGAGCAGTTCTTC. This translates into CASSPSSTGNWVEQFF.

This chain joins TRBV15 and TRBJ1-3; no clear D gene. Germline CDR1 reads LNHNV; CDR2 reads YYDKDF (reference sequence). Between the trimmed V and J ends, which lost 5 bases and 0 bases, there was a span of 11 bases. This CDR3 has 15 amino acids. CDR3 nucleotides: TGTGCCACCAGCTTTGGGCTCGGCTCTGGAAACACCATATATTTT. This gives the protein CATSFGLGSGNTIYF. Full variable domain (remainder filled in from reference TRBV15 and TRBJ1-3): DAMVIQNPRYQVTQFGKPVTLSCSQTLNHNVMYWYQQKSSQAPKLLFHYYDKDFNNEADTPDNFQSRRPNTSFCFLDIRSPGLGDTAMYLCATSFGLGSGNTIYFGEGSWLTVV.

The rearrangement uses TRBV6-1 and TRBJ2-3; D gene ambiguous. Germline V gives CDR1 MNHNS, CDR2 SASEGT. V was clipped by 6 bases and J by 0 bases, with 10 bases between them. This CDR3 region has 14 residues. The CDR3 DNA reads TGTGCCAGCAGCGATACATATAGCACAGATACGCAGTATTTT. This encodes CASSDTYSTDTQYF.

This clone turned up a few times. A read error may account for a junction end that differs from germline. This chain links TRBV5-4 with TRBJ1-1; 8 nucleotides align to TRBD1. CDR1 and CDR2 from the germline V gene are SGHNT and YYREEE (reference sequence). The CDR3 has 13 amino acids. The CDR3 nucleotides read TGTGCCAGCAGCTTGGTGACAGGGGAGGAAGTTTTCTTT. Protein: CASSLVTGEEVFF.

The chain couples TRBV6-5 to TRBJ2-5; the D gene is possibly TRBD2 (7 bases). V lost 5 bases, J lost 1 base, and 11 bases lay in between. Germline V gene data show CDR1 as MNHEY and CDR2 as SVGAGI. The CDR3 totals 14 residues. The CDR3 nucleotides read TGTGCCAGCAGTATCGGGGGGCCCCAAGAGACCCAGTACTTC. The encoded protein is CASSIGGPQETQYF.

The chain recombines TRBV7-9 with TRBJ1-4; D possibly corresponds to TRBD1 (6 bases). V was trimmed by 5 bases and J by 5 bases, leaving 18 bases between them. Germline V gives CDR1 SEHNR, CDR2 FQNEAQ (reference sequence). The CDR3 sequence is 16 residues long. CDR3 sequence reads: CASSLTTGGGNEKLFF. DNA for the CDR3: TGTGCCAGCAGCCTTACCACGGGAGGGGGGAATGAAAAACTGTTTTTT. Combining the CDR3 with reference TRBV7-9 and TRBJ1-4 gives the whole variable domain DTGVSQNPRHKITKRGQNVTFRCDPISEHNRLYWYRQTLGQGPEFLTYFQNEAQLEKSRLLSDRFSAERPKGSFSTLEIQRTEQGDSAMYLCASSLTTGGGNEKLFFGSGTQLSVL.

The chain uses TRBV5-6 and TRBJ2-6; possible D gene TRBD2, 5 bases. V lost 5 bases and J 0 bases, leaving 9 bases between the germline ends. The CDR3 contains 15 residues. Looked up from germline, CDR1 is SGHDT and CDR2 is YYEEEE. This chain's CDR3 is CASRDRGSGANVLTF. In DNA form, the CDR3 reads TGTGCCAGCAGGGATCGGGGCTCTGGGGCCAACGTCCTGACTTTC.

This chain links TRBV2 with TRBJ2-1, with 9 bases lining up with TRBD2. Per germline, CDR1 SNHLY and CDR2 FYNNEI. V was pared by 4 bases and J by 8 bases, with 9 bases of the junction left unmatched. The CDR3 contains 15 residues. The DNA of the CDR3 is TGTGCCAGCAGTGCCGGGACTAGCCGGTTCTATGAGCAGTTCTTC. Amino acids: CASSAGTSRFYEQFF. Drawing the rest from reference TRBV2 and TRBJ2-1, the complete variable domain is EPEVTQTPSHQVTQMGQEVILRCVPISNHLYFYWYRQILGQKVEFLVSFYNNEISEKSEIFDDQFSVERPDGSNFTLKIRSTKLEDSAMYFCASSAGTSRFYEQFFGPGTRLTVL.

The rearrangement joins TRBV5-8 to TRBJ1-1; D call uncertain. The length of the CDR3 is 14 residues. Between the trimmed V and J ends, which lost 1 base and 5 bases, there was a span of 12 bases. Germline lookup yields CDR1 SGHTS and CDR2 YDEGEE. The CDR3 is CASSLWPAVTEAFF. The CDR3, as DNA: TGTGCCAGCAGCTTGTGGCCGGCGGTTACTGAAGCTTTCTTT.

The chain is built from TRBV2 and TRBJ1-5; 9 bases are a match to TRBD1. There are 16 residues in the CDR3. Trimming cost V 3 bases and J 6 bases; bases outside gene matches: 9. The germline V gene encodes CDR1 SNHLY and CDR2 FYNNEI. The DNA for the CDR3 is TGTGCCAGCAGTGAGGAGGGACAGGGATGGGGTCAGCCCCAGCATTTT. Residues: CASSEEGQGWGQPQHF. Full variable domain (rest looked up from reference TRBV2 and TRBJ1-5): EPEVTQTPSHQVTQMGQEVILRCVPISNHLYFYWYRQILGQKVEFLVSFYNNEISEKSEIFDDQFSVERPDGSNFTLKIRSTKLEDSAMYFCASSEEGQGWGQPQHFGDGTRLSIL.

This clone has just one count. The gene calls are TRBV2 and TRBJ1-2, with 11 bases that match TRBD1. V shed 4 bases and J 1 base; nucleotides not matched to a gene: 11. This CDR3 spans 18 amino acids. Germline values: CDR1 SNHLY, CDR2 FYNNEI. The CDR3, as DNA: TGTGCCAGCAGTGCACCGCGGGACAGGGGGGTCATTAACTATGGCTACACCTTC. Its translation: CASSAPRDRGVINYGYTF.

CDR3 in amino acids: CASSVRGLGYGYTF. In nucleotides, the CDR3 is TGTGCCAGCAGCGTCAGGGGGCTAGGGTATGGCTACACCTTC. The V gene is TRBV6-5, the J gene TRBJ1-2; 8 positions agree with TRBD1. V gave up 6 bases and J gave up 5 bases; unmatched junction bases: 8. Per germline, CDR1 MNHEY and CDR2 SVGAGI. The CDR3 length is 14 residues.

The chain links TRBV9 to TRBJ2-1; 8 nucleotides agree with TRBD2. Germline CDR1 reads SGDLS; CDR2 reads YYNGEE. This CDR3 region has 16 residues. Trimming at V came to 5 bases and at J to 2 bases, leaving 9 bases not matched to a gene. CDR3 amino acids: CASSDLGGGAYNEQFF. CDR3 coding DNA: TGTGCCAGCAGTGACCTCGGGGGGGGCGCCTACAATGAGCAGTTCTTC.

This rearrangement joins TRBV5-1 to TRBJ1-1; 7 bases agree with TRBD1. Germline V gene lookup returns CDR1 SGHRS and CDR2 YFSETQ. This CDR3 region has 15 residues. V was pared by 3 bases and J by 2 bases, with 7 bases of the junction left unmatched. The CDR3 region has the DNA TGCGCCAGCAGCTACCGGACAGGCCCTAACACTGAAGCTTTCTTT. Translating gives CASSYRTGPNTEAFF.

V gene TRBV18 combines with J gene TRBJ2-5; perhaps TRBD1 as D (6 bases). Germline values: CDR1 KGHSH, CDR2 LQKENI. This CDR3 contains 14 residues. V lost 11 bases, J lost 2 bases, and 18 bases lay in between. CDR3 DNA sequence: TGTGCCGGCCGCGGGTCCGGGACACAAGAGACCCAGTACTTC. Translation: CAGRGSGTQETQYF.

The rearrangement links TRBV2 to TRBJ2-5; 7 bases align to TRBD1. Germline trimming cut 8 bases from V and 5 bases from J; bases unmatched to any gene: 14. Germline CDR1 and CDR2: SNHLY and FYNNEI. The CDR3 is 15 amino acids. CDR3 sequence: CASRNRQGHWETQYF. In DNA, the CDR3 is TGTGCCAGCCGTAATAGACAGGGCCACTGGGAGACCCAGTACTTC. Together with reference TRBV2 and TRBJ2-5, the CDR3 gives the full variable domain: EPEVTQTPSHQVTQMGQEVILRCVPISNHLYFYWYRQILGQKVEFLVSFYNNEISEKSEIFDDQFSVERPDGSNFTLKIRSTKLEDSAMYFCASRNRQGHWETQYFGPGTRLLVL.

The rearrangement uses TRBV30 and TRBJ2-7; 8 nucleotides align to TRBD2. The germline CDR1 and CDR2 sequences are GTSNPN and SVGIG (reference sequence). The junction had 10 bases not matched to a gene; V was cut back by 3 bases and J by 3 bases. CDR3 size: 15 residues. The CDR3 loop reads CAWRLPGAGGYEQYF. For the CDR3, the DNA is TGTGCCTGGAGACTCCCGGGGGCGGGAGGCTACGAGCAGTACTTC. The complete variable domain, with remaining parts taken from reference TRBV30 and TRBJ2-7, reads SQTIHQWPATLVQPVGSPLSLECTVEGTSNPNLYWYRQAAGRGLQLLFYSVGIGQISSEVPQNLSASRPQDRQFILSSKKLLLSDSGFYLCAWRLPGAGGYEQYFGPGTRLTVT.

The J gene is TRBJ2-2, the V gene TRBV5-1; 9 nucleotides line up with TRBD1. Trimming at V came to 4 bases and at J to 3 bases, leaving 4 bases not matched to a gene. The CDR3 runs to 15 residues. Germline-derived CDR1 and CDR2 are SGHRS and YFSETQ. CDR3 nucleotides: TGCGCCAGCAGCCGGGGACAGGGAGACACCGGGGAGCTGTTTTTT. Translating it yields CASSRGQGDTGELFF.

The V and J genes are TRBV9 and TRBJ2-2, with 10 positions matching TRBD2. The CDR3 consists of 16 residues. V lost 0 bases and J lost 4; bases outside the gene matches: 3. Germline CDR1 and CDR2: SGDLS and YYNGEE. The CDR3 region is CASSVGTSGLTGELFF. The CDR3 DNA reads as TGTGCCAGCAGCGTAGGGACTAGCGGACTCACCGGGGAGCTGTTTTTT.

The chain employs TRBV29-1 and TRBJ2-1; TRBD1 aligns across 10 bases. The CDR3 consists of 13 residues. CDR1 is SQVTM and CDR2 is ANQGSEA in the germline V gene. V dropped 3 bases and J dropped 11; count of bases not matched to a gene: 7. CDR3 sequence reads: CSVELRDRGQQFF. The CDR3 bases are TGCAGCGTTGAGTTAAGGGACAGGGGCCAGCAGTTCTTC.

J is TRBJ2-7 and V is TRBV4-1; possibly TRBD2 for D (6 bases). Germline-derived CDR1 and CDR2 are MGHRA and YSYEKL. V lost 6 bases, J lost 1 base, and 13 bases lay in between. This CDR3 is 14 amino acids long. The CDR3 region has the DNA TGCGCCAGCAGAAAATCGGGGACTTCCTACGAGCAGTACTTC. Translation: CASRKSGTSYEQYF.

This clone was picked up a small number of times. The V call is TRBV7-9, the J call TRBJ2-5; 7 bases fit TRBD1. Trimming took 3 bases from V and 0 from J; bases not matched to a gene: 10. The CDR3 contains 17 residues. From germline, CDR1 is SEHNR and CDR2 FQNEAQ (reference sequence). CDR3 DNA sequence: TGTGCCAGCAGCTTCCCGCCGGGACAGACCTACCAAGAGACCCAGTACTTC. As protein: CASSFPPGQTYQETQYF.